The 5 T cell receptor beta chains below were found in one sample sequenced in a study of CXCR3-negative and CXCR3-positive naive CD8 T cells (dated by TCRdb to the late 2010s). The study at large found these results: Compared with CXCR3-negative naive cells, CXCR3-positive naive cells had TRB CDR3s with higher hydrophobicity (lower Kidera factor 4), lower energy, and higher strength and volume indices.

Their specific antigens are unknown. TCRdb records NextSeq 550 as the sequencer. The Human TCR Profiling Kit (MiLaboratory) was used to prepare UMI-labeled 5' RACE TRB cDNA libraries. TCRdb reprocessed the raw reads; every CDR3 protein sequence is a single record, and DNA is not supplied. The sample table gives 60,000 to 65,000 distinct CDR3 sequences. Clones ranked in the top ten supply around 4.9% of the sample. Sequencing used naive CXCR3+ CD8+ T cells from blood. The cell subset or site label of this sample denotes: CD45RO-CCR7+CD27+CD95- naive CD8+ T cells expressing CXCR3 (TNR3+). Receptors were obtained from a human donor in good health. Some clones in this sample may be carry-over from other donors' samples.

Here the CDR3 reads CASSSLLSGAEEQYF. The V gene is TRBV12-3 or TRBV12-4, the J gene TRBJ2-7; TCRdb proposes TRBD1, but this gene call is untestable without DNA. CDR3 length: 15 amino acids.

The CDR3 loop reads CASSPTEASSYNEQFF. This chain uses TRBV4-1 with TRBJ2-1. Germline V CDR1 and CDR2: MGHRA, YSYEKL. The CDR3 runs 16 residues.

The CDR3 protein is CASSQDPRTGYIYEQYF. The rearrangement joins TRBV4-2 to TRBJ2-7; TCRdb names TRBD1, which stays unverified in the absence of DNA. Germline values: CDR1 LGHNA, CDR2 YNFKEQ. The CDR3 runs to 17 residues.

The rearrangement links TRBV29-1 to TRBJ2-1; with no DNA, the TCRdb D assignment of TRBD1 cannot be verified. Looked up from germline, CDR1 is SQVTM and CDR2 is ANQGSEA. The CDR3 runs 14 residues. This chain's CDR3 is CSVEGRDRYNEQFF.

This chain links TRBV12-3 or TRBV12-4 with TRBJ2-1; TCRdb's D call, TRBD2, is unchecked because there is no DNA. The CDR3 has 15 residues. CDR3: CASSHGLAGVNEQFF.